These 26 T cell receptor beta chains were all obtained from the same sample, sequenced in a study of metastatic and nonmetastatic thyroid tumors (TCRdb year 2020). Before undergoing thyroid surgery, none of the patients had been given any kind of treatment. Library construction relied on PCR. For sequencing, an Illumina HiSeq 4000 was employed. TCRdb handled the public reads itself, with Q25 trimming in fastp and clone calling in MiXCR, and kept productive beta chains. Across this sample there are more than 40,000 clones, with 28% seen only once. In total, the top ten clones hold around 9.6% of the sample. Sequenced material: blood. The source is a male donor with papillary thyroid cancer or a benign thyroid nodule (not recorded which). Some clones in this sample may be carry-over from other donors' samples.

This clone was detected ten times or more. V usage is TRBV3-1 and J usage is TRBJ2-2; no reliable D call. The CDR3 has 12 residues. The V gene's germline CDR1 is LGHDT and CDR2 YNNKEL (reference sequence). V dropped 4 bases and J dropped 6 bases, with 6 bases sitting between them. The CDR3 region has the DNA TGTGCCAGCAGCCTAAAGGCCGGGGAGCTGTTTTTT. It yields the protein CASSLKAGELFF. Together with reference TRBV3-1 and TRBJ2-2, the CDR3 gives the full variable domain: DTAVSQTPKYLVTQMGNDKSIKCEQNLGHDTMYWYKQDSKKFLKIMFSYNNKELIINETVPNRFSPKSPDKAHLNLHINSLELGDSAVYFCASSLKAGELFFGEGSRLTVL.

The rearrangement uses TRBV6-5 and TRBJ2-1, with TRBD2 matching 7 bases. Trimming cost V 6 bases and J 4 bases; bases outside gene matches: 18. CDR3 length: 18 amino acids. Germline values: CDR1 MNHEY, CDR2 SVGAGI. The CDR3 DNA follows: TGTGCCAGCAGATCGGGGCTAGCGGAATACTCCCCTTACAATGAGCAGTTCTTC. Translating gives CASRSGLAEYSPYNEQFF.

At least ten counts were recorded for this clone. The CDR3 spells CASSLRDSSYNEQFF. CDR3 nucleotides: TGTGCCAGCAGCCTCAGGGATAGCTCCTACAATGAGCAGTTCTTC. The rearrangement joins TRBV6-1 to TRBJ2-1; the D gene is possibly TRBD1 (5 bases). CDR1 is MNHNS and CDR2 is SASEGT in the germline V gene. V was trimmed by 6 bases and J by 0 bases, leaving 12 bases between them. This CDR3 has 15 amino acids.

This chain uses TRBV20-1 with TRBJ1-6; TRBD1 might be the D (5 bases). This CDR3 comprises 16 residues. Trimming removed 3 bases from V and 6 bases from J, with 18 bases in between. In germline, CDR1 is DFQATT, CDR2 SNEGSKA (reference sequence). CDR3 loop: CSASSYQGVINSPLHF. The CDR3 DNA sequence: TGCAGTGCTAGTTCATATCAGGGAGTGATTAATTCACCCCTCCACTTT.

This sequence joins TRBV4-1 and TRBJ2-3, with TRBD1 matching 8 bases. This CDR3 comprises 16 residues. Germline lookup yields CDR1 MGHRA and CDR2 YSYEKL. The trim removed 4 bases at V and 5 bases at J, leaving 11 bases unmatched. In DNA, the CDR3 is TGCGCCAGCAGCCCAGGCGGCAGGGGGCGCGTAGATACGCAGTATTTT. It yields the protein CASSPGGRGRVDTQYF.

In its sample, this clone was seen many times. The chain links TRBV6-5 to TRBJ1-1, with TRBD1 matching over 8 bases. Germline CDR1 MNHEY, CDR2 SVGAGI. J was trimmed by 6 bases and V by 6 bases; bases with no gene match: 12. The CDR3 totals 15 residues. This CDR3 is CASSYATGAIPEAFF. CDR3 nucleotide sequence: TGTGCCAGCAGCTACGCGACAGGGGCAATCCCTGAAGCTTTCTTT.

This clone appeared many times. The junction shows a germline mismatch at one end, possibly a read error. The J gene is TRBJ2-7, the V gene TRBV7-9; D ambiguous. Germline V gene sequence: CDR1 SEHNR, CDR2 FQNEAQ (reference sequence). This CDR3 is 13 amino acids long. The CDR3 region has the DNA TGTGCCAGCAGCTTAACTGTCTCCGACGAGCAGTACTTC. This gives the protein CASSLTVSDEQYF.

This clone was found many times. The V gene is TRBV2, the J gene TRBJ2-7, with 7 bases lining up with TRBD2. With V trimmed by 11 bases and J by 6 bases, 19 bases remained unmatched. Germline CDR1 reads SNHLY; CDR2 reads FYNNEI. CDR3 size: 15 residues. CDR3 DNA: TGTGCCTTGACGGGGAGCGGGAAGTCCCCCTGCGAGCAGTACTTC. Its translation: CALTGSGKSPCEQYF.

Ten or more counts support this clone. This chain uses TRBV20-1 with TRBJ2-7; 7 nucleotides align to TRBD2. The CDR3 is made up of 12 amino acids. The ends lost 5 bases at V and 4 bases at J; junction bases unmatched: 5. Germline loops: CDR1 DFQATT, CDR2 SNEGSKA (reference sequence). The chain's CDR3 is CSALAGVYEQYF. CDR3 DNA: TGCAGTGCTCTGGCGGGAGTATACGAGCAGTACTTC.

This clone was seen repeatedly, ten times or more. The gene calls are TRBV5-1 and TRBJ2-5, with D possibly being TRBD1 (6 bases). The V end was cut by 5 bases, the J end by 4 bases, with 18 bases between. CDR1 and CDR2 (germline): SGHRS, YFSETQ. The CDR3 sequence is 15 residues long. CDR3 in amino acids: CASRAPGERAETQYF. As DNA, the CDR3 is TGCGCCAGCAGAGCACCAGGGGAGCGAGCAGAGACCCAGTACTTC.

This clone is medium-sized within its sample. The chain links TRBV20-1 to TRBJ1-1; D not certain. The CDR3 extends over 14 amino acids. Germline CDR1 is DFQATT and CDR2 is SNEGSKA (reference sequence). The V and J ends lost 2 bases and 1 base respectively, with 11 bases between them. The CDR3 here is CSARTGVSNTEAFF. CDR3 nucleotide sequence: TGCAGTGCTAGAACTGGGGTATCGAACACTGAAGCTTTCTTT.

This clone was found a few times. It may be a read error: a sequence one base away is much more abundant. The rearrangement links TRBV3-1 to TRBJ2-7, with 7 bases that match TRBD2. The CDR3 spans 15 residues. V lost 0 bases, J lost 7 bases, and 9 bases stayed unmatched. Looked up from germline, CDR1 is LGHDT and CDR2 is YNNKEL (reference sequence). The CDR3 loop is CASSQDDVPGGEQYF. In DNA form, the CDR3 reads TGTGCCAGCAGCCAAGATGACGTTCCGGGGGGAGAGCAGTACTTC.

The table lists this clone with many counts. The rearrangement uses TRBV3-1 and TRBJ1-1; D might be TRBD1 (5 bases). This CDR3 region has 13 residues. V was pared by 3 bases and J by 6 bases, with 11 bases between. In germline, CDR1 is LGHDT, CDR2 YNNKEL (reference sequence). The CDR3 sequence is CASSHLGGAEAFF. Written as DNA, the CDR3 is TGTGCCAGCAGCCACCTGGGAGGGGCTGAAGCTTTCTTT.

In its sample, this clone was seen many times. The chain combines TRBV30 with TRBJ2-3; TRBD2 is a possible D gene (6 bases). CDR1 and CDR2 (germline): GTSNPN, SVGIG (reference sequence). The CDR3 is 13 residues long. Trimming stripped 5 bases from V and 4 bases from J, with 13 bases between. CDR3: CAWWGVGADTQYF. CDR3 bases: TGTGCCTGGTGGGGGGTTGGGGCAGATACGCAGTATTTT.

This clone was recorded at least ten times. This chain connects TRBV5-4 to TRBJ1-3; D may be TRBD1 (6 bases). V was trimmed by 7 bases and J by 4 bases, leaving 21 bases between them. This CDR3 spans 16 amino acids. CDR1 is SGHNT and CDR2 is YYREEE in the germline V gene (reference sequence). The CDR3 sequence is CASAKGGGVEGNTIYF. In DNA form, the CDR3 reads TGTGCCAGCGCAAAAGGGGGTGGGGTGGAAGGAAACACCATATATTTT.

This clone was counted many times. A much larger clone sits a single nucleotide away, making a read error possible. Other nucleotide sequences from this sample produce the same CDR3. This sequence joins TRBV5-1 and TRBJ2-7; D unclear. Germline-derived CDR1 and CDR2 are SGHRS and YFSETQ. Deletions cut 4 bases from V and 2 bases from J, with 16 bases between. The CDR3 is 15 residues long. The CDR3: CASSRAPPQTYEQYF. The CDR3, as DNA: TGCGCCAGCAGCCGCGCGCCACCCCAGACCTACGAGCAGTACTTC.

This clone has ten or more counts. The rearrangement links TRBV14 to TRBJ2-6; 7 bases align to TRBD1. This CDR3 is built from 19 residues. The junction had 14 bases not matched to a gene; V was cut back by 2 bases and J by 4 bases. The germline gives CDR1 SGHDN, CDR2 FVKESK. This CDR3 is CASSQFWTGLRDGANVLTF. The CDR3 DNA reads as TGTGCCAGCAGCCAATTCTGGACAGGTCTTCGGGACGGGGCCAACGTCCTGACTTTC. Using reference TRBV14 and TRBJ2-6 for the parts outside the CDR3, the full variable domain is EAGVTQFPSHSVIEKGQTVTLRCDPISGHDNLYWYRRVMGKEIKFLLHFVKESKQDESGMPNNRFLAERTGGTYSTLKVQPAELEDSGVYFCASSQFWTGLRDGANVLTFGAGSRLTVL.

This clone was detected only a few times. This may arise from a read error, as a much more abundant clone is one base away. The chain carries TRBV29-1 and TRBJ1-1, with D hard to call. CDR1 and CDR2 from the germline V gene are SQVTM and ANQGSEA. The CDR3 length is 12 residues. CDR3: CTADVGSTEAFF. The CDR3 coding sequence is TGCACCGCGGACGTGGGTAGCACTGAAGCTTTCTTT. Filled out from reference TRBV29-1 and TRBJ1-1, the complete variable domain reads SAVISQKPSRDICQRGTSLTIQCQVDSQVTMMFWYRQQPGQSLTLIATANQGSEATYESGFVIDKFPISRPNLTFSTLTVSNMSPEDSSIYLCTADVGSTEAFFGQGTRLTVV.

This clone was recorded at least ten times. The chain uses TRBV5-4 and TRBJ2-1; 8 nucleotides line up with TRBD2. V was clipped by 3 bases and J by 10 bases; unmatched bases: 9. CDR3 length: 14 residues. Per germline, CDR1 SGHNT and CDR2 YYREEE (reference sequence). The DNA for the CDR3 is TGTGCCAGCAGCTCTAGCGGGCCGTATCCCGAGCAGTTCTTC. It encodes CASSSSGPYPEQFF.

In this sample, this clone turned up a few times. The rearrangement joins TRBV2 to TRBJ2-7, with D possibly matching TRBD1 (5 bases). V was shortened by 6 bases and J by 2 bases, with 11 bases between the two germline ends. The germline V gene has CDR1 SNHLY and CDR2 FYNNEI. There are 13 residues in the CDR3. The chain's CDR3 is CASSLHRTYEQYF. DNA for the CDR3: TGTGCCAGCAGCCTACACAGGACCTACGAGCAGTACTTC. The full variable domain, rest sourced from reference TRBV2 and TRBJ2-7, is EPEVTQTPSHQVTQMGQEVILRCVPISNHLYFYWYRQILGQKVEFLVSFYNNEISEKSEIFDDQFSVERPDGSNFTLKIRSTKLEDSAMYFCASSLHRTYEQYFGPGTRLTVT.

The chain uses TRBV6-1 and TRBJ2-5, with D possibly being TRBD2 (5 bases). The V and J ends lost 5 bases and 5 bases respectively, with 18 bases between them. The CDR3 length is 15 residues. CDR1 and CDR2 (germline): MNHNS, SASEGT. The DNA of the CDR3 is TGTGCCAGCAGTCAGACCCCGAGTTCGGGGGAGACCCAGTACTTC. It specifies CASSQTPSSGETQYF.

The genes are TRBV20-1 and TRBJ1-6, with D possibly TRBD1 on 5 matching bases. The CDR3 totals 15 residues. V shed 6 bases and J shed 6 bases, with 18 bases lying between them. The germline V gene encodes CDR1 DFQATT and CDR2 SNEGSKA (reference sequence). The CDR3 nucleotides read TGCAGTGCGGGACGGACAACAGAGGGTAATTCACCCCTCCACTTT. This codes for CSAGRTTEGNSPLHF.

The chain has TRBV10-3 and TRBJ2-3; a weak D match, TRBD1 (6 bases). Trimming shortened V by 10 bases and J by 4 bases, and 24 bases separated the two germline ends. This CDR3 is 16 amino acids long. Germline values: CDR1 ENHRY, CDR2 SYGVKD. The CDR3 here is CATYLWGQGAADTQYF. In DNA, the CDR3 is TGTGCCACCTACCTCTGGGGGCAAGGGGCGGCAGATACGCAGTATTTT.

V is TRBV5-5 and J is TRBJ2-2, with 7 bases matching TRBD1. The CDR3 has 15 residues. Trimming cost V 4 bases and J 9 bases; bases outside gene matches: 12. Germline V gives CDR1 SGHKS, CDR2 YYEKEE (reference sequence). CDR3 nucleotides: TGTGCCAGCAGCCTGGTGCACAGGGGCCGCTGGGAGCTGTTTTTT. Encoded protein: CASSLVHRGRWELFF.

J is TRBJ2-7 and V is TRBV20-1; the D gene is possibly TRBD1 (6 bases). The germline V gene encodes CDR1 DFQATT and CDR2 SNEGSKA (reference sequence). There are 15 residues in the CDR3. V was cut by 3 bases and J by 1 base, with 16 bases left in between. The chain's CDR3 is CSARNPTGSSYEQYF. CDR3 sequence (DNA): TGCAGTGCTAGGAACCCGACAGGTAGTTCCTACGAGCAGTACTTC.

This clone was seen only a few times. This chain uses TRBV7-2 with TRBJ2-2; D not certain. The CDR3 loop spans 12 amino acids. Germline lookup yields CDR1 SGHTA and CDR2 FQGNSA. The V end lost 7 bases, the J end lost 2 bases, and 5 bases lay between the germline ends. CDR3 nucleotides: TGTGCCAGCACCTTTAACACCGGGGAGCTGTTTTTT. This codes for CASTFNTGELFF.